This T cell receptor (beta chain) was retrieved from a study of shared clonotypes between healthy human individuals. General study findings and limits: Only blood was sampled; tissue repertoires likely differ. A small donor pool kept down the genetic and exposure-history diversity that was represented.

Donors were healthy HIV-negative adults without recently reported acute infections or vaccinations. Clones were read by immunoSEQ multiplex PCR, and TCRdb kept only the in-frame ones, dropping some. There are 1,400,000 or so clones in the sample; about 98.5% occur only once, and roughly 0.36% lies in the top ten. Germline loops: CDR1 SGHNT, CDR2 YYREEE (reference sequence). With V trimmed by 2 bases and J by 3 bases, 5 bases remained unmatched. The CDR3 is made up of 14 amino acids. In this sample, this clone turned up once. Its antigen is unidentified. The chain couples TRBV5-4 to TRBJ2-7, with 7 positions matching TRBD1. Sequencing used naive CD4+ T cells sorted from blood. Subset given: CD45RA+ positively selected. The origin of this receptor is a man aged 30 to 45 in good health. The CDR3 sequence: CASSLSGQRYEQYF. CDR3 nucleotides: TGTGCCAGCAGCTTATCGGGACAGCGCTACGAGCAGTACTTC. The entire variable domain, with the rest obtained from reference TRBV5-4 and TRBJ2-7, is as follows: ETGVTQSPTHLIKTRGQQVTLRCSSQSGHNTVSWYQQALGQGPQFIFQYYREEENGRGNFPPRFSGLQFPNYSSELNVNALELDDSALYLCASSLSGQRYEQYFGPGTRLTVT.